This T cell receptor (beta chain) was captured by sequencing in a study of technical replicates of blood from a few donors. The CDR3 is 16 amino acids. V dropped 0 bases and J dropped 12; count of bases not matched to a gene: 11. Looked up from germline, CDR1 is SGHDT and CDR2 is YYEEEE. Assay: immunoSEQ multiplex PCR; the TCRdb copy retains only in-frame clones and omits some. The sample lists 60,000 to 70,000 clones, roughly 98% occurring once. The chain recombines TRBV5-6 with TRBJ1-6; 8 bases match TRBD1. Specimen: T cells isolated from PBMCs. The sequence came from a human donor in good health. In nucleotides, the CDR3 is TGTGCCAGCAGCTTGGGCCAGGGGGCAGGCCTGGGACCCCTCCACTTT. This translates into CASSLGQGAGLGPLHF.